These 7 T cell receptor beta chains were sequenced from one sample in a study of vaccination effects on CD4 cells after COVID-19. What these receptors recognize is not known. Before sequencing, viral peptide pools were used by the ViraFEST assay to expand antigen-specific CD4+ T cells. Subsequent to roughly 9 days of culture, CD4+ T cells were isolated. PCR-confirmed SARS-CoV-2 infection occurred in the person between March and December 2020. Profiling relied on immunoSEQ multiplex PCR, and the TCRdb table lists in-frame clones only, not all of them. The data contain some 35,000 clones, about 78% of them singletons. This material consisted of CD4+ T cells from PBMCs cultured with HCoV-NL63 spike peptides, taken before COVID-19 vaccination. Receptors were obtained from a human donor who had a prior SARS-CoV-2 infection.

This rearrangement joins TRBV2 to TRBJ1-1; 10 bases line up with TRBD1. Germline V gene data show CDR1 as SNHLY and CDR2 as FYNNEI. V lost 6 bases to trimming and J lost 4 bases; unmatched junction nucleotides: 2. CDR3 length: 13 residues. The CDR3 nucleotides read TGTGCCAGCAGGGGACAGGGGATCACTGAAGCTTTCTTT. Translation gives CASRGQGITEAFF.

The chain recombines TRBV5-1 with TRBJ2-1; 7 nucleotides line up with TRBD2. CDR3 length: 15 amino acids. With V trimmed by 4 bases and J by 2 bases, 6 bases remained unmatched. Germline V gene sequence: CDR1 SGHRS, CDR2 YFSETQ. CDR3 in amino acids: CASSSLAGAYNEQFF. CDR3 nucleotide sequence: TGCGCCAGCAGCAGTCTGGCGGGAGCCTACAATGAGCAGTTCTTC. The variable domain in full, with the rest retrieved from reference TRBV5-1 and TRBJ2-1, is KAGVTQTPRYLIKTRGQQVTLSCSPISGHRSVSWYQQTPGQGLQFLFEYFSETQRNKGNFPGRFSGRQFSNSRSEMNVSTLELGDSALYLCASSSLAGAYNEQFFGPGTRLTVL.

V is TRBV5-1 and J is TRBJ1-1; D might be TRBD1 (5 bases). Looked up from germline, CDR1 is SGHRS and CDR2 is YFSETQ. V was shortened by 4 bases and J by 1 base, with 11 bases between the two germline ends. The CDR3 has 14 residues. CDR3 loop: CASSPDSQNTEAFF. The CDR3 coding sequence is TGCGCCAGCAGCCCCGACAGCCAGAACACTGAAGCTTTCTTT.

This chain links TRBV5-1 with TRBJ2-5; D unclear. Germline V CDR1 and CDR2: SGHRS, YFSETQ. The V and J ends lost 2 bases and 4 bases respectively, with 6 bases between them. CDR3 length: 12 amino acids. The CDR3 is CASSFSRETQYF. The CDR3 DNA reads TGCGCCAGCAGCTTCTCTCGAGAGACCCAGTACTTC.

The chain is built from TRBV11-1 and TRBJ2-7, with 9 bases matching TRBD2. CDR3 size: 15 residues. Trimming cost V 5 bases and J 1 base; bases outside gene matches: 6. Germline assignment: CDR1 SGHAT and CDR2 FQDESV (reference sequence). The CDR3 is CASSQGLAESYEQYF. The CDR3 nucleotides are TGTGCCAGCAGCCAGGGACTAGCCGAATCCTACGAGCAGTACTTC.

This clone occurred a few times. The chain links TRBV5-1 to TRBJ1-6; 8 nucleotides align to TRBD1. V dropped 3 bases and J dropped 15; count of bases not matched to a gene: 8. From germline, CDR1 is SGHRS and CDR2 YFSETQ. The CDR3 spans 13 residues. CDR3 in DNA: TGCGCCAGCAGCTCCGGGACAGGCCCTTACCTCCACTTT. It codes for CASSSGTGPYLHF.

The chain has TRBV14 and TRBJ2-3; D gene uncertain. CDR1 and CDR2 from the germline V gene are SGHDN and FVKESK. The CDR3 is made up of 12 amino acids. The ends were cut back, 1 base at V and 9 bases at J, with 8 bases in the middle. CDR3 sequence: CASSQVGLTQYF. CDR3 coding DNA: TGTGCCAGCAGCCAAGTAGGGTTAACGCAGTATTTT.